The clone carrying this T cell receptor (beta chain) has a count of ten or more. Its specificity is unknown. This record belongs to a study of blood T cells in healthy people across ages. Study-wide findings and caveats: Calculation of diversity from one million T cells yielded estimates considered to be underestimates. Comparison with aged donors showed that long-lived donors had more naive CD4+ cells and higher diversity.

The authors ran a second PCR of about 6 to 11 cycles using a sample-barcoded 5' primer and a J-beta primer mix. Every sample gave at least 3 million paired-end reads containing CDR3. TCRdb processed the 5' RACE reads anew with MiXCR; each CDR3 protein has one entry. The sample has 1.5 million to 2 million distinct CDR3 sequences, about 31% seen once; the top ten hold about 11%. This CDR3 region has 16 residues. V lost 5 bases and J lost 0; bases outside the gene matches: 9. V usage is TRBV12-3 or TRBV12-4 and J usage is TRBJ2-7; 8 nucleotides align to TRBD2. The receptor's source is a woman aged 30 to 39 in good health. Sequenced sample: blood. CDR3 sequence reads: CASSPLGREDSYEQYF. CDR3 nucleotides: TGTGCCAGCAGTCCCCTCGGGCGGGAGGACTCCTACGAGCAGTACTTC.